Following are 19 T cell receptor beta chains from one sample sequenced in a study of cytomegalovirus exposure and HLA in healthy donors. The repertoire was sequenced with immunoSEQ multiplex PCR; TCRdb's copy has only in-frame clones and lacks some. The sample comprises approximately 150,000 clones, around nine tenths of which are singletons, and approximately 2.6% rests with the top ten. The sample comprised PBMCs. Every receptor here comes from a man between 18 and 35 years old in good health and CMV-seropositive.

The gene calls are TRBV6-5 and TRBJ2-3; 7 bases line up with TRBD2. CDR1 MNHEY and CDR2 SVGAGI come from the germline V gene. CDR3 size: 14 residues. The J segment lost 7 bases and the V segment lost 2 bases, leaving 6 bases of the junction unmatched. CDR3 DNA sequence: TGTGCCAGCAGTTACGAGACTAGCCGTTATACGCAGTATTTT. Translation gives CASSYETSRYTQYF.

The CDR3 protein is CASSPRTEIYNSPLHF. The CDR3 DNA reads TGTGCCAGCAGTCCCCGGACAGAGATCTATAATTCACCCCTCCACTTT. This chain connects TRBV4-2 to TRBJ1-6; tentatively, D is TRBD1 (6 bases). This CDR3 is 16 amino acids long. V was clipped by 6 bases and J by 3 bases, with 15 bases between them. Germline CDR1 LGHNA, CDR2 YNFKEQ.

The rearrangement links TRBV2 to TRBJ2-1, with TRBD2 matching over 9 bases. V lost 9 bases to trimming and J lost 0 bases; unmatched junction nucleotides: 0. From germline, CDR1 is SNHLY and CDR2 FYNNEI. This CDR3 has 13 amino acids. CDR3 DNA: TGTGCCAGTAGCGGGAGCTCCTACAATGAGCAGTTCTTC. It specifies CASSGSSYNEQFF.

The chain is built from TRBV9 and TRBJ2-1; TRBD2 matches at 14 bases. The CDR3 is made up of 15 amino acids. Germline assignment: CDR1 SGDLS and CDR2 YYNGEE. The junction had 4 bases not matched to a gene; V was cut back by 3 bases and J by 8 bases. The CDR3 loop reads CASSGRLAGGDEQFF. In DNA, the CDR3 is TGTGCCAGCAGCGGCAGACTAGCGGGAGGGGATGAGCAGTTCTTC.

This chain connects TRBV5-6 to TRBJ2-3, with 7 bases that match TRBD1. Germline V gives CDR1 SGHDT, CDR2 YYEEEE. This CDR3 is built from 16 residues. V shed 3 bases, J shed 2 bases, and the junction held 9 bases outside the gene matches. The CDR3 DNA reads TGTGCCAGCAGCTCAGGGGACAGATCATACACAGATACGCAGTATTTT. This sequence encodes CASSSGDRSYTDTQYF.

J is TRBJ1-1 and V is TRBV18, with TRBD1 matching 9 bases. In germline, CDR1 is KGHSH, CDR2 LQKENI. CDR3 length: 14 residues. With 4 bases clipped from V and 6 bases from J, the junction kept 6 bases outside the gene matches. The CDR3 region has the DNA TGTGCCAGCTCACAAATACAGGGGGCCTCTGAAGCTTTCTTT. Its translation: CASSQIQGASEAFF.

The chain recombines TRBV10-3 with TRBJ2-1; 9 bases match TRBD1. Germline V CDR1 and CDR2: ENHRY, SYGVKD. This CDR3 has 13 residues. DNA of the CDR3: TGTGCGGTAAGGGACAGGGAGGAAGGTGAGCAGTTCTTC. It translates to CAVRDREEGEQFF.

The chain links TRBV27 to TRBJ2-7, with D possibly matching TRBD2 (5 bases). Germline CDR1 and CDR2: MNHEY and SMNVEV (reference sequence). The V gene lost 4 bases and the J gene lost 3 bases, with 16 bases spanning the gap. This CDR3 comprises 15 residues. CDR3 in amino acids: CASSSHPTRDYEQYF. The CDR3 DNA reads as TGTGCCAGCAGTTCCCACCCCACTCGGGACTACGAGCAGTACTTC.

This clone has just a few counts. J is TRBJ1-2 and V is TRBV6-5; TRBD1 agrees at 7 bases. The CDR3 totals 14 residues. Per the germline V gene, CDR1 is MNHEY and CDR2 is SVGAGI. The V gene end was trimmed by 5 bases and the J gene end by 4 bases; junction bases not matched to a gene: 7. The CDR3 spells CASSPFAGGYGYTF. In DNA, the CDR3 is TGTGCCAGCAGTCCTTTTGCAGGGGGCTATGGCTACACCTTC.

The chain employs TRBV7-8 and TRBJ1-2, with 7 bases matching TRBD1. Germline CDR1 SGHVS, CDR2 FQNEAQ. The junction had 1 base not matched to a gene; V was cut back by 4 bases and J by 2 bases. This CDR3 region has 13 residues. The CDR3 here is CASSSTGNYGYTF. The CDR3 DNA is TGTGCCAGCAGCTCGACAGGGAACTATGGCTACACCTTC.

CDR3 nucleotides: TGTGCCGCCGCTGGAGGGGTCTGGGAGAATTCACCCCTCCACTTT. Its translation: CAAAGGVWENSPLHF. The chain carries TRBV7-9 and TRBJ1-6; D possibly corresponds to TRBD1 (5 bases). CDR1 is SEHNR and CDR2 is FQNEAQ in the germline V gene (reference sequence). The V gene lost 11 bases and the J gene lost 7 bases, with 21 bases spanning the gap. This CDR3 region has 15 residues.

The chain has TRBV18 and TRBJ2-7, with a possible D match to TRBD2 (5 bases). This CDR3 is built from 14 residues. Germline-derived CDR1 and CDR2 are KGHSH and LQKENI. V lost 0 bases to trimming and J lost 4 bases, with 10 bases between them. The CDR3 nucleotides read TGTGCCAGCTCACCACCTAGCGCTAGGTACGAGCAGTACTTC. Its translation is CASSPPSARYEQYF.

J is TRBJ2-7 and V is TRBV23-1; 8 bases agree with TRBD1. TRBV23-1 is designated an ORF whose function remains uncertain. The CDR3 consists of 14 residues. Trimming at V came to 8 bases and at J to 6 bases, leaving 12 bases not matched to a gene. The CDR3 sequence is CASLPGQGVCEQYF. For the CDR3, the DNA is TGCGCCAGCTTACCAGGACAGGGAGTATGCGAGCAGTACTTC.

This chain joins TRBV6-5 and TRBJ2-5; 7 bases agree with TRBD2. Germline lookup yields CDR1 MNHEY and CDR2 SVGAGI. This CDR3 has 14 amino acids. V lost 4 bases, J lost 2 bases, and 4 bases stayed unmatched. CDR3 bases: TGTGCCAGCAGTTCAGTCGGGGGGCAAGAGACCCAGTACTTC. Translation gives CASSSVGGQETQYF.

This clone was counted once. The V and J genes are TRBV30 and TRBJ1-5; no definite D call. CDR3 size: 12 residues. The V end lost 2 bases, the J end lost 7 bases, and 9 bases lay between the germline ends. Germline V gene lookup returns CDR1 GTSNPN and CDR2 SVGIG (reference sequence). The CDR3 sequence: CAWSTWRQPQHF. DNA for the CDR3: TGTGCCTGGAGTACCTGGAGGCAGCCCCAGCATTTT.

The rearrangement links TRBV27 to TRBJ1-1; D not resolved. The germline V gene has CDR1 MNHEY and CDR2 SMNVEV (reference sequence). This CDR3 is 14 amino acids long. Trimming took off 3 bases at V and 4 bases at J, with 12 bases between the two ends. The CDR3 region is CASSLSNSPTEAFF. The CDR3 nucleotides are TGTGCCAGCAGTTTGAGTAACAGCCCCACTGAAGCTTTCTTT.

On this clone itself: This CDR3 is also generated by other DNA sequences in the sample. This chain links TRBV9 with TRBJ1-2; D is possibly TRBD1 (5 bases). The CDR3 is 13 residues long. With 2 bases removed from V and 1 base from J, the gap between germline ends came to 6 bases. CDR1 and CDR2 (germline): SGDLS, YYNGEE. CDR3 amino acids: CASSVDSNYGYTF. Written as DNA, the CDR3 is TGTGCCAGCAGCGTCGACAGTAACTATGGCTACACCTTC.

The rearrangement joins TRBV28 to TRBJ2-7, with 12 bases aligning to TRBD2. CDR1 and CDR2 from the germline V gene are MDHEN and SYDVKM. With 5 bases clipped from V and 7 bases from J, the junction kept 9 bases outside the gene matches. The CDR3 is made up of 15 amino acids. CDR3 sequence reads: CASSPRLAGDGEQYF. The CDR3 nucleotides are TGTGCCAGCAGTCCAAGACTAGCGGGAGACGGGGAGCAGTACTTC.

V and J are TRBV11-2 and TRBJ2-7; D is possibly TRBD1 (5 bases). This CDR3 spans 12 amino acids. Trimming cost V 4 bases and J 7 bases, with 11 bases left between them. Germline V gives CDR1 SGHAT, CDR2 FQNNGV. Here the CDR3 reads CASSSEYREQYF. CDR3 in DNA: TGTGCCAGCAGCTCCGAGTACAGGGAGCAGTACTTC.